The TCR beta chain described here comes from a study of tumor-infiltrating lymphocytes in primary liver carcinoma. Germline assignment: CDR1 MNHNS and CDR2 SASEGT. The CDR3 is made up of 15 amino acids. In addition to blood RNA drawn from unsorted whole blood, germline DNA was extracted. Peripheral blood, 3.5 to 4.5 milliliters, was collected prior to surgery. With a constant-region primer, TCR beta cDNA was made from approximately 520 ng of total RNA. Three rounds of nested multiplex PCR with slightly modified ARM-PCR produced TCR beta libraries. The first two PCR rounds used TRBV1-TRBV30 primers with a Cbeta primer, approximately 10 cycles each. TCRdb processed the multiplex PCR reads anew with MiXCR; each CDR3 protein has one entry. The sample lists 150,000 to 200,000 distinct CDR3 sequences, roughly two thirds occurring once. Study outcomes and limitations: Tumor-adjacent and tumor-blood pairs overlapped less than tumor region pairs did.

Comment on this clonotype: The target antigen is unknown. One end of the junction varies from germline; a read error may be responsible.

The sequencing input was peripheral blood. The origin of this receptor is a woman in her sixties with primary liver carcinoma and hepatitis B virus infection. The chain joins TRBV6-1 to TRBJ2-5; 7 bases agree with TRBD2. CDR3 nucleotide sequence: TGTGCCAGCACCCCGTTCGCGGGAGTGATAGAGGCCCAGTACTTC. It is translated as CASTPFAGVIEAQYF.